What follows are 27 T cell receptor beta chains derived from one specimen sequenced in a study of T cells in Graves' hyperthyroidism and ophthalmopathy. Researchers amplified the TCR beta CDR3 regions from RNA transcripts. The HTBI primer set was used in a first-round RT-PCR of the TCR CDR3. TCRdb called the multiplex PCR reads again in MiXCR, with one record for every CDR3 protein. The data contain 450,000 to 700,000 distinct CDR3 sequences, roughly 50% of them singletons. The sequencing input was peripheral blood or thyroid tissue (not recorded which). These receptors came from an adult woman with Graves' disease, either hyperthyroidism or ophthalmopathy (not recorded which).

The V and J genes are TRBV10-3 and TRBJ1-6; D gene uncertain. Trimming took off 6 bases at V and 10 bases at J, with 13 bases between the two ends. There are 13 residues in the CDR3. Germline lookup yields CDR1 ENHRY and CDR2 SYGVKD. In nucleotides, the CDR3 is TGTGCCATCAGACCGGGCATGGGGTCACCCCTCCACTTT. Translation: CAIRPGMGSPLHF.

V and J are TRBV6-4 and TRBJ2-7, with D uncertain. Germline V gene sequence: CDR1 MRHNA, CDR2 SNTAGT. The ends were cut back, 10 bases at V and 3 bases at J, with 16 bases in the middle. The CDR3 is made up of 13 amino acids. CDR3 sequence reads: CAIPLLVDYEQYF. CDR3 DNA: TGTGCCATCCCCCTGCTGGTGGACTACGAGCAGTACTTC.

As regards this clonotype: One end of the junction fails to match germline, which may point to a read error. The CDR3 DNA is TGTGCCATCAGTGAGTGGGTCAGACAGGGGGCTAATTATGGCTACACCTTC. Encoded protein: CAISEWVRQGANYGYTF. The V gene is TRBV10-3, the J gene TRBJ1-2; 10 bases match TRBD1. The CDR3 runs 17 residues. Germline V lookup: CDR1 ENHRY, CDR2 SYGVKD.

In this sample, this clonotype turned up many times. The chain carries TRBV5-6 and TRBJ2-2; a weak D match, TRBD1 (5 bases). V shed 2 bases and J shed 1 base, with 12 bases lying between them. CDR1 and CDR2 from the germline V gene are SGHDT and YYEEEE. The CDR3 is 16 amino acids. The DNA of the CDR3 is TGTGCCAGCAGCTTAAGGCAGGGATGGAACACCGGGGAGCTGTTTTTT. Protein product: CASSLRQGWNTGELFF. Full variable domain (rest looked up from reference TRBV5-6 and TRBJ2-2): DAGVTQSPTHLIKTRGQQVTLRCSPKSGHDTVSWYQQALGQGPQFIFQYYEEEERQRGNFPDRFSGHQFPNYSSELNVNALLLGDSALYLCASSLRQGWNTGELFFGEGSRLTVL.

This clonotype came up many times. The chain uses TRBV5-1 and TRBJ1-1; D uncertain. Germline CDR1 reads SGHRS; CDR2 reads YFSETQ. This CDR3 has 16 residues. The V end was cut by 0 bases, the J end by 2 bases, with 14 bases between. The CDR3 DNA follows: TGCGCCAGCAGCTTGGAGGGAGAGACGAGAAACACTGAAGCTTTCTTT. Its protein product is CASSLEGETRNTEAFF.

This clonotype was observed at least ten times. The chain has TRBV5-1 and TRBJ1-1, with D perhaps TRBD1 (5 bases). The CDR3 loop spans 15 amino acids. V was trimmed by 7 bases and J by 3 bases, leaving 19 bases between them. Germline CDR1 reads SGHRS; CDR2 reads YFSETQ. The CDR3 region has the DNA TGCGCCAGCGGCGGGGGGTTGGCAGAGGACACTGAAGCTTTCTTT. Protein product: CASGGGLAEDTEAFF.

This clonotype has more than one count but fewer than ten. One end of the junction varies from germline; a read error may be responsible. V gene TRBV29-1 combines with J gene TRBJ1-1; D might be TRBD1 (5 bases). The CDR3 sequence is 12 residues long. Germline CDR1 is SQVTM and CDR2 is ANQGSEA. The CDR3 is CSLMSGNTEASF. The CDR3 DNA is TGCAGCTTGATGTCAGGGAACACTGAAGCTTCCTTT. Looking up the rest from reference TRBV29-1 and TRBJ1-1 gives the full variable domain: SAVISQKPSRDICQRGTSLTIQCQVDSQVTMMFWYRQQPGQSLTLIATANQGSEATYESGFVIDKFPISRPNLTFSTLTVSNMSPEDSSIYLCSLMSGNTEASFGQGTRLTVV.

In regard to this clonotype: One end of the junction fails to match germline, which may point to a read error. V usage is TRBV19 and J usage is TRBJ2-7; TRBD2 aligns across 14 bases. Germline V gene sequence: CDR1 LNHDA, CDR2 SQIVND (reference sequence). This CDR3 comprises 16 residues. The CDR3: CASSQGTSGSSYKQYF. The DNA for the CDR3 is TGTGCCAGCAGCCAAGGGACTAGCGGGAGCTCCTACAAGCAGTACTTC.

This clonotype was seen ten or more times. This rearrangement joins TRBV11-2 to TRBJ2-7; D remains unclear. The CDR3 is 15 residues long. Germline V gene sequence: CDR1 SGHAT, CDR2 FQNNGV. The V end was cut by 2 bases, the J end by 1 base, with 12 bases between. In DNA, the CDR3 is TGTGCCAGCAGCTTATATACATCCATTTCCTACGAGCAGTACTTC. Its translation: CASSLYTSISYEQYF.

This clonotype was picked up many times. V is TRBV20-1 and J is TRBJ1-5; D remains ambiguous. Germline values: CDR1 DFQATT, CDR2 SNEGSKA (reference sequence). This CDR3 comprises 13 residues. Trimming left V 1 base short and J 3 bases short, with 7 bases between. The CDR3: CSARASANQPQHF. DNA for the CDR3: TGCAGTGCTAGAGCCAGCGCCAATCAGCCCCAGCATTTT.

This clonotype was seen at least ten times. The rearrangement joins TRBV7-2 to TRBJ2-5; tentative D call: TRBD1 (5 bases). This CDR3 region has 15 residues. CDR1 is SGHTA and CDR2 is FQGNSA in the germline V gene. V lost 6 bases to trimming and J lost 5 bases, with 19 bases between them. The CDR3 region has the DNA TGTGCCAGCAGTTCCATGAAGGGGCTGACGGAGACCCAGTACTTC. The encoded protein is CASSSMKGLTETQYF.

Points on this clonotype: The junction and the germline gene differ at one end; a read error may be behind it. The J gene is TRBJ2-5, the V gene TRBV12-3 or TRBV12-4, with a tentative D call TRBD1 (5 bases). The CDR3 is made up of 13 amino acids. The CDR3 coding sequence is TGTGCCAGCAGGTTAGACAGTCCGGAGACCCAGTACTTC. Its translation is CASRLDSPETQYF.

This clonotype was recorded many times. The chain couples TRBV6-6 to TRBJ2-7; 10 nucleotides agree with TRBD2. V was pared by 0 bases and J by 0 bases, with 2 bases of the junction left unmatched. The germline V gene has CDR1 MNHNY and CDR2 SVGAGI (reference sequence). The CDR3 is 16 residues long. In DNA form, the CDR3 reads TGTGCCAGCAGTTACTCAGCTAGCGGGAGCTCCTACGAGCAGTACTTC. This gives the protein CASSYSASGSSYEQYF.

This clonotype was seen at least ten times. The chain combines TRBV5-6 with TRBJ1-1; D ambiguous. The CDR3 covers 14 residues. V lost 2 bases, J lost 1 base, and 9 bases lay in between. Germline V gene lookup returns CDR1 SGHDT and CDR2 YYEEEE. The CDR3 here is CASSFGPENTEAFF. Written as DNA, the CDR3 is TGTGCCAGCAGCTTCGGCCCAGAGAACACTGAAGCTTTCTTT. Full variable domain (remainder filled in from reference TRBV5-6 and TRBJ1-1): DAGVTQSPTHLIKTRGQQVTLRCSPKSGHDTVSWYQQALGQGPQFIFQYYEEEERQRGNFPDRFSGHQFPNYSSELNVNALLLGDSALYLCASSFGPENTEAFFGQGTRLTVV.

The rearrangement uses TRBV29-1 and TRBJ1-4, with D possibly matching TRBD1 (5 bases). The CDR3 sequence is 13 residues long. Germline V gene lookup returns CDR1 SQVTM and CDR2 ANQGSEA. The V end lost 6 bases, the J end lost 7 bases, and 15 bases lay between the germline ends. The CDR3 region has the DNA TGCAGCGTAGAGGGGTGGATAGGTGAAAAACTGTTTTTT. Amino acids: CSVEGWIGEKLFF.

The rearrangement joins TRBV7-3 to TRBJ1-1; D ambiguous. V was shortened by 8 bases and J by 0 bases, with 22 bases between the two germline ends. The germline V gene encodes CDR1 SGHTA and CDR2 FQGTGA. CDR3 length equals 17 residues. The CDR3 loop is CASSPYRSRPLNTEAFF. As DNA, the CDR3 is TGTGCCAGCTCACCGTATCGTTCCCGACCCTTGAACACTGAAGCTTTCTTT.

The chain joins TRBV29-1 to TRBJ1-2; D not certain. CDR3 length: 10 amino acids. Trimming removed 7 bases at V and 5 bases at J, with 8 bases between. Germline V gene lookup returns CDR1 SQVTM and CDR2 ANQGSEA. CDR3 nucleotide sequence: TGCAGCGCTGGAGGGTATGGCTACACCTTC. Amino acids: CSAGGYGYTF.

The rearrangement links TRBV25-1 to TRBJ2-7; maybe TRBD1 (6 bases). Trimming took off 6 bases at V and 1 base at J, with 13 bases between the two ends. The CDR3 is made up of 14 amino acids. CDR1 and CDR2 from the germline V gene are MGHDK and SYGVNS. CDR3 bases: TGTGCCAGCAGGAGACAGGAGAGTTCCTACGAGCAGTACTTC. This codes for CASRRQESSYEQYF.

Only one count was recorded for this clonotype. This chain uses TRBV24-1 with TRBJ2-1; 9 bases match TRBD2. The CDR3 is 14 residues long. Germline CDR1 and CDR2: KGHDR and SFDVKD. The trim removed 1 base at V and 6 bases at J, leaving 0 bases unmatched. CDR3 coding DNA: TGTGCCACCAGTGATTTTAGCGGGAGCAATGAGCAGTTCTTC. It translates to CATSDFSGSNEQFF.

The gene calls are TRBV7-2 and TRBJ2-3; D might be TRBD2 (6 bases). Germline V lookup: CDR1 SGHTA, CDR2 FQGNSA. The V gene lost 8 bases and the J gene lost 2 bases, with 11 bases spanning the gap. The CDR3 has 13 amino acids. The CDR3 is CASGRGDTDTQYF. DNA of the CDR3: TGTGCCAGCGGACGCGGGGACACAGATACGCAGTATTTT.

In this sample, this clonotype turned up many times. V is TRBV7-2 and J is TRBJ2-7; possible D gene TRBD2, 5 bases. V lost 2 bases, J lost 1 base, and 12 bases lay in between. CDR1 is SGHTA, CDR2 FQGNSA, per germline. This CDR3 spans 15 amino acids. In nucleotides, the CDR3 is TGTGCCAGCAGCTTACCAGGTCCGGGGTCCTACGAGCAGTACTTC. Translation gives CASSLPGPGSYEQYF.

The chain employs TRBV5-4 and TRBJ1-4; 7 bases line up with TRBD1. V was pared by 4 bases and J by 4 bases, with 7 bases of the junction left unmatched. This CDR3 has 15 amino acids. Germline V gene lookup returns CDR1 SGHNT and CDR2 YYREEE (reference sequence). DNA for the CDR3: TGTGCCAGCAGCGAAGACAGGGAGATTAATGAAAAACTGTTTTTT. Translation: CASSEDREINEKLFF.

There are many counts of this clonotype. The chain joins TRBV20-1 to TRBJ2-7; a weak D match, TRBD2 (6 bases). CDR1 DFQATT and CDR2 SNEGSKA come from the germline V gene (reference sequence). V lost 1 base and J 3 bases, leaving 10 bases between the germline ends. The CDR3 is 13 amino acids. The CDR3 DNA follows: TGCAGTGCTAGAGGGCCGGGAGACTACGAGCAGTACTTC. Amino acids: CSARGPGDYEQYF.

Ten or more counts support this clonotype. The chain links TRBV7-9 to TRBJ1-4; the match to TRBD1 covers 7 bases. Per the germline V gene, CDR1 is SEHNR and CDR2 is FQNEAQ (reference sequence). J was trimmed by 4 bases and V by 5 bases; bases with no gene match: 7. This CDR3 contains 15 residues. CDR3 in amino acids: CASSPAQGVNEKLFF. CDR3 in DNA: TGTGCCAGCAGCCCGGCGCAGGGGGTTAATGAAAAACTGTTTTTT.

This clonotype showed up just a few times. The chain carries TRBV7-8 and TRBJ2-5, with D tentatively TRBD2 (6 bases). Germline CDR1 and CDR2: SGHVS and FQNEAQ. V shed 4 bases and J shed 5 bases, with 11 bases lying between them. The CDR3 contains 13 residues. CDR3 coding DNA: TGTGCCAGCAGCTGGGGGGTGGTGGAGACCCAGTACTTC. It encodes CASSWGVVETQYF.

The rearrangement uses TRBV7-6 and TRBJ2-6; 8 bases agree with TRBD2. Trimming cost V 6 bases and J 0 bases; bases outside gene matches: 4. This CDR3 is built from 16 residues. Germline values: CDR1 SGHVS, CDR2 FNYEAQ. This chain's CDR3 is CASSSAGGSGANVLTF. In DNA form, the CDR3 reads TGTGCCAGCAGTAGCGCGGGGGGCTCTGGGGCCAACGTCCTGACTTTC. The full variable domain, its missing parts supplied by reference TRBV7-6 and TRBJ2-6, is GAGVSQSPRYKVTKRGQDVALRCDPISGHVSLYWYRQALGQGPEFLTYFNYEAQQDKSGLPNDRFSAERPEGSISTLTIQRTEQRDSAMYRCASSSAGGSGANVLTFGAGSRLTVL.

In this sample, this clonotype turned up once. This rearrangement joins TRBV4-3 to TRBJ1-4; no clear D gene. Germline values: CDR1 LGHNA, CDR2 YSLEER. The V gene lost 3 bases and the J gene lost 8 bases, with 13 bases spanning the gap. The CDR3 spans 14 residues. CDR3 sequence reads: CASSQATGREKLFF. As DNA, the CDR3 is TGCGCCAGCAGCCAGGCCACGGGTCGGGAAAAACTGTTTTTT.